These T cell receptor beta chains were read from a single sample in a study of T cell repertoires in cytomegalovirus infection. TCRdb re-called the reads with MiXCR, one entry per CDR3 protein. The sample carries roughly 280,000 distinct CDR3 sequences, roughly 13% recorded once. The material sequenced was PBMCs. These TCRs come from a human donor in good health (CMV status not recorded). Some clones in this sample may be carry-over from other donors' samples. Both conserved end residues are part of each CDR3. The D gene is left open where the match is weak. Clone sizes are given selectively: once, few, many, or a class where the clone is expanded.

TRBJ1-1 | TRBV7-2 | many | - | CASSFGQLNTEAFF | TGTGCCAGCAGCTTTGGACAGTTGAACACTGAAGCTTTCTTT
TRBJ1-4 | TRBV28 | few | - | CASRPPVTTNEKLFF | TGTGCCAGCAGGCCCCCAGTTACAACTAATGAAAAACTGTTTTTT
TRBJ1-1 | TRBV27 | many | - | CASSLSGVRGAFF | TGTGCCAGCAGTTTATCAGGGGTAAGGGGAGCTTTCTTT
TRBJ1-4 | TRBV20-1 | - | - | CSARQGNTNEKLFF | TGCAGTGCTAGGCAGGGCAACACTAATGAAAAACTGTTTTTT
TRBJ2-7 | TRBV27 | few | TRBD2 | CASKFGGGAYEQYF | TGTGCCAGCAAATTTGGCGGGGGGGCCTACGAGCAGTACTTC
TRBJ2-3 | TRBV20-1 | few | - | CSAITRTDLQYF | TGCAGTGCTATTACCAGGACCGACCTGCAGTATTTT
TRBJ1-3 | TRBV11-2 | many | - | CASSLEAGASHILNTIYF | TGTGCCAGCAGCTTAGAAGCCGGCGCCAGCCACATCTTGAACACCATATATTTT
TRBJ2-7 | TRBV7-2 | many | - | CASSSPRKAYEQYF | TGTGCCAGCAGTTCGCCTAGGAAGGCCTACGAGCAGTACTTC
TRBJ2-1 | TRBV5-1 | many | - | CASSLPAGPVANEQFF | TGCGCCAGCAGCTTGCCCGCGGGCCCGGTGGCCAATGAGCAGTTCTTC
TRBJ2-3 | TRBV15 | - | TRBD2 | CATSARLAVADTQYF | TGTGCCACCAGCGCCCGACTAGCGGTGGCAGATACGCAGTATTTT
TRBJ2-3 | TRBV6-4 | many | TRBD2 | CASSATSGSTDTQYF | TGTGCCAGCAGTGCGACTAGCGGGAGCACAGATACGCAGTATTTT
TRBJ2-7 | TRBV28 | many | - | CASSLIWRSYEQYF | TGTGCCAGCAGTTTAATTTGGAGAAGCTACGAGCAGTACTTC